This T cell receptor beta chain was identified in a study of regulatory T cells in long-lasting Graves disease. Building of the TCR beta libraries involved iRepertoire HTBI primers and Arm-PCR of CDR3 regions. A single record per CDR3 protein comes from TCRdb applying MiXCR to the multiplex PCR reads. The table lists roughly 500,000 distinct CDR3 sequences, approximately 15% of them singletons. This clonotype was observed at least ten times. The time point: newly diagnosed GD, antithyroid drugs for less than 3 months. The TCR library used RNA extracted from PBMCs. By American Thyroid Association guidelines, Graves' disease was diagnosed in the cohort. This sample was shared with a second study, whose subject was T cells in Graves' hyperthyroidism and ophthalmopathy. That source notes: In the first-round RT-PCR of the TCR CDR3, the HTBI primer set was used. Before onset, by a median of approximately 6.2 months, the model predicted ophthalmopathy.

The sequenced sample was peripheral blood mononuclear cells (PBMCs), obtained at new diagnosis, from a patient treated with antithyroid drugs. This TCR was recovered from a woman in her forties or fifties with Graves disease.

The CDR3 DNA follows: TGTGCCAGCAGTTACTCCCTTCCTAGCGGGAGTCGCGAGCAGTTCTTC. Amino acids: CASSYSLPSGSREQFF. V gene TRBV6-2 or TRBV6-3 combines with J gene TRBJ2-1; 10 bases align to TRBD2. The CDR3 covers 16 residues. After removal of 0 bases from V and 10 bases from J, the junction contained 9 bases not matched to a gene. The germline gives CDR1 MNHEY, CDR2 SVGEGT.